Presented here are 27 T cell receptor beta chains from one specimen sequenced in a study of regulatory T cells in long-lasting Graves disease. Specified time point: newly diagnosed GD, antithyroid drugs for less than 3 months. Preparation of the TCR library used RNA extracted from PBMCs. To make TCR beta libraries, researchers used iRepertoire HTBI primers and Arm-PCR of CDR3 regions. Using its own MiXCR run on the multiplex PCR reads, TCRdb lists one record per CDR3 protein. The sample shows about 240,000 distinct CDR3 sequences, roughly 21% of them seen only once. This material consisted of peripheral blood mononuclear cells (PBMCs), taken at new diagnosis, from a patient treated with antithyroid drugs. These receptors were obtained from a female donor with Graves disease.

This clonotype was seen repeatedly, ten times or more. The chain uses TRBV30 and TRBJ2-5; D is undetermined. The CDR3 is 12 amino acids. Between the trimmed V and J ends, which lost 3 bases and 5 bases, there was a span of 10 bases. Germline V gene data show CDR1 as GTSNPN and CDR2 as SVGIG (reference sequence). The CDR3 bases are TGTGCCTGGAGCTTCGTGTCTGAGACCCAGTACTTC. Its translation: CAWSFVSETQYF.

This clonotype was observed at least ten times. The chain joins TRBV7-2 to TRBJ1-4, with D hard to call. Trimming cost V 4 bases and J 7 bases, with 10 bases left between them. The CDR3 length is 13 residues. Germline V lookup: CDR1 SGHTA, CDR2 FQGNSA. The CDR3 bases are TGTGCCAGCAGCTCATCGAGCAGTGAAAAACTGTTTTTT. As protein: CASSSSSSEKLFF.

This clonotype was counted at least ten times. The rearrangement uses TRBV29-1 and TRBJ1-1; D unclear. V was cut by 7 bases and J by 5 bases, with 11 bases left in between. From germline, CDR1 is SQVTM and CDR2 ANQGSEA. This CDR3 comprises 11 residues. The CDR3 bases are TGCAGCGGCTTAAGATCTACTGAAGCTTTCTTT. Translating it yields CSGLRSTEAFF.

The chain has TRBV20-1 and TRBJ2-5; TRBD1 aligns across 9 bases. The better agreement between TRBJ2-7 and the DNA end casts doubt on the J call. The CDR3 is 16 amino acids. CDR1 and CDR2 from the germline V gene are DFQATT and SNEGSKA (reference sequence). CDR3 sequence (DNA): TGCAGTGCTAGAGATCCGGGACAGGGAACCCCCTACGAGCAGTACTTC. Protein sequence: CSARDPGQGTPYEQYF.

In its sample, this clonotype was seen many times. The chain employs TRBV11-3 and TRBJ2-7, with D perhaps matching TRBD1 (5 bases). CDR1 is SGHNT, CDR2 YENEEA, per germline. The ends were cut back, 1 base at V and 3 bases at J, with 13 bases in the middle. This CDR3 region has 15 residues. The CDR3, as DNA: TGTGCCAGCAGCTTAGGGGTCAGGGTGGACTACGAGCAGTACTTC. It is translated as CASSLGVRVDYEQYF. The entire variable domain, with the rest obtained from reference TRBV11-3 and TRBJ2-7, is as follows: EAGVVQSPRYKIIEKKQPVAFWCNPISGHNTLYWYLQNLGQGPELLIRYENEEAVDDSQLPKDRFSAERLKGVDSTLKIQPAELGDSAVYLCASSLGVRVDYEQYFGPGTRLTVT.

This clonotype was recorded many times. This chain connects TRBV11-2 to TRBJ2-3, with TRBD2 matching over 7 bases. In germline, CDR1 is SGHAT, CDR2 FQNNGV. Trimming cost V 1 base and J 2 bases; bases outside gene matches: 6. The CDR3 has 16 amino acids. The CDR3 sequence: CASSLVGGTTTDTQYF. In nucleotides, the CDR3 is TGTGCCAGCAGCTTAGTAGGCGGGACTACCACAGATACGCAGTATTTT.

Of note for this clonotype: A far larger clone lies a single base away; this is likely a read error. The missing conserved phenylalanine or tryptophan at the end of this CDR3 makes a read error likely. This chain links TRBV20-1 with TRBJ2-5; D may be TRBD1 (5 bases). The end of the DNA aligns better with TRBJ2-4, so the J call may be wrong. The CDR3 has 16 amino acids. Germline loops: CDR1 DFQATT, CDR2 SNEGSKA (reference sequence). The CDR3 here is CSASKFAGRAKNIQYL. The DNA for the CDR3 is TGCAGTGCTAGTAAATTCGCAGGGCGAGCCAAAAACATTCAGTACCTC.

This clonotype has ten or more counts. This chain uses TRBV6-1 with TRBJ1-1; 10 bases agree with TRBD1. The CDR3 is 18 amino acids. The V gene end was trimmed by 5 bases and the J gene end by 1 base; junction bases not matched to a gene: 13. CDR1 and CDR2 (germline): MNHNS, SASEGT. The CDR3 sequence is CASSTQIRQGAQNTEAFF. CDR3 sequence (DNA): TGTGCCAGCAGTACCCAAATAAGACAGGGGGCGCAGAACACTGAAGCTTTCTTT.

V gene TRBV4-1 combines with J gene TRBJ2-1; 7 bases are shared with TRBD1. The CDR3 sequence is 17 residues long. CDR1 is MGHRA and CDR2 is YSYEKL in the germline V gene. V was pared by 3 bases and J by 1 base, with 9 bases of the junction left unmatched. CDR3 sequence (DNA): TGCGCCAGCAGCCAGGGGCGACAGGGTCCTTCCTACAATGAGCAGTTCTTC. Amino acid sequence: CASSQGRQGPSYNEQFF.

The chain uses TRBV7-2 and TRBJ1-1, with D possibly being TRBD1 (5 bases). The V gene's germline CDR1 is SGHTA and CDR2 FQGNSA. With 5 bases removed from V and 7 bases from J, the gap between germline ends came to 8 bases. The CDR3 length is 11 residues. CDR3 nucleotides: TGTGCCAGCAGCACAACAGGTGAAGCTTTCTTT. Amino acid sequence: CASSTTGEAFF. Drawing the rest from reference TRBV7-2 and TRBJ1-1, the complete variable domain is GAGVSQSPSNKVTEKGKDVELRCDPISGHTALYWYRQSLGQGLEFLIYFQGNSAPDKSGLPSDRFSAERTGGSVSTLTIQRTQQEDSAVYLCASSTTGEAFFGQGTRLTVV.

J is TRBJ2-1 and V is TRBV24-1; 8 bases align to TRBD2. Germline values: CDR1 KGHDR, CDR2 SFDVKD. J was trimmed by 1 base and V by 6 bases; bases with no gene match: 4. CDR3 length: 15 amino acids. CDR3 DNA: TGTGCCACCAGTTCCGGGACTAGTTCCTACAATGAGCAGTTCTTC. This encodes CATSSGTSSYNEQFF.

Regarding this clonotype: Given a far larger clone just one base away, this is likely a sequencing read error. The V and J genes are TRBV12-3 or TRBV12-4 and TRBJ2-1; tentatively, D is TRBD2 (5 bases). V lost 7 bases and J lost 10, with 26 bases in between. The CDR3 runs 16 residues. The CDR3 loop reads CASTAIGGSSSYEQFF. The CDR3 DNA sequence: TGTGCCAGCACCGCTATAGGAGGTTCCAGCTCCTACGAGCAGTTCTTC.

This clonotype was counted many times. The chain combines TRBV11-2 with TRBJ2-3, with 8 bases lining up with TRBD2. CDR3 length: 17 amino acids. The germline V gene encodes CDR1 SGHAT and CDR2 FQNNGV. Trimming at V came to 5 bases and at J to 0 bases, leaving 10 bases not matched to a gene. The CDR3, as DNA: TGTGCCAGCAGCCCCTCCGGGACTAGAAGGAGCACAGATACGCAGTATTTT. It translates to CASSPSGTRRSTDTQYF.

This clonotype was counted a few times. This chain links TRBV5-1 with TRBJ2-6, with D perhaps matching TRBD1 (6 bases). The CDR3 is made up of 17 amino acids. Germline CDR1 SGHRS, CDR2 YFSETQ. Trimming cost V 6 bases and J 0 bases, with 16 bases left between them. The CDR3, as DNA: TGCGCCAGCACCACGGATAGGGGGTCCTCTGGGGCCAACGTCCTGACTTTC. Its translation: CASTTDRGSSGANVLTF.

This clonotype has ten or more counts. The chain uses TRBV12-3 or TRBV12-4 and TRBJ1-1, with 7 bases aligning to TRBD1. The trim removed 5 bases at V and 1 base at J, leaving 13 bases unmatched. The length of the CDR3 is 17 residues. CDR3 DNA: TGTGCCAGCAGTCATATAGGGCGACAGGGTGCGAACACTGAAGCTTTCTTT. Its translation: CASSHIGRQGANTEAFF.

This clonotype was counted many times. This chain uses TRBV28 with TRBJ2-3; no definite D call. The germline CDR1 and CDR2 sequences are MDHEN and SYDVKM. This CDR3 region has 12 residues. Between the trimmed V and J ends, which lost 4 bases and 3 bases, there was a span of 5 bases. The CDR3 sequence is CASSSQTDTQYF. In DNA form, the CDR3 reads TGTGCCAGCAGTTCCCAGACAGATACGCAGTATTTT.

Ten or more counts support this clonotype. The CDR3 DNA reads as TGTGCCAGCAGCTTTCCGGGGGCCGTGGAGACCCAGTACTTC. Translation gives CASSFPGAVETQYF. V and J are TRBV11-3 and TRBJ2-5; the D gene could be TRBD1 or TRBD2 (6 bases each). The ends were cut back, 3 bases at V and 5 bases at J, with 13 bases in the middle. From germline, CDR1 is SGHNT and CDR2 YENEEA. The CDR3 length is 14 residues.

This chain connects TRBV5-4 to TRBJ2-7, with D perhaps TRBD2 (6 bases). V was shortened by 0 bases and J by 9 bases, with 13 bases between the two germline ends. The CDR3 covers 13 residues. Germline V gene data show CDR1 as SGHNT and CDR2 as YYREEE (reference sequence). The CDR3 protein is CASSLVGGRGQYF. The CDR3 nucleotides read TGTGCCAGCAGCTTGGTGGGGGGTCGAGGGCAGTACTTC.

This clonotype was counted at least ten times. This chain joins TRBV29-1 and TRBJ2-3; 13 positions agree with TRBD2. Losses at the gene ends were 3 bases for V and 6 bases for J; bases not matched to a gene: 3. The CDR3 is made up of 14 amino acids. Germline lookup yields CDR1 SQVTM and CDR2 ANQGSEA. CDR3 sequence: CSVEGLAGPDTQYF. The DNA for the CDR3 is TGCAGCGTTGAGGGACTAGCGGGGCCGGATACGCAGTATTTT.

There are many counts of this clonotype. The CDR3 bases are TGTGCCAGCAGCAGACAGGGCCCCTATGGCTACACCTTC. Translation: CASSRQGPYGYTF. This chain joins TRBV27 and TRBJ1-2, with 7 bases aligning to TRBD1. This CDR3 has 13 residues. With 6 bases clipped from V and 4 bases from J, the junction kept 5 bases outside the gene matches. The germline gives CDR1 MNHEY, CDR2 SMNVEV (reference sequence).

This clonotype was picked up many times. The chain recombines TRBV18 with TRBJ1-6; no reliable D call. V was pared by 4 bases and J by 8 bases, with 12 bases between. CDR1 and CDR2 from the germline V gene are KGHSH and LQKENI. CDR3 size: 14 residues. This CDR3 is CASSRVNIDSPLHF. The CDR3 bases are TGTGCCAGCTCACGAGTAAATATCGATTCACCCCTCCACTTT. The complete variable domain, with remaining parts taken from reference TRBV18 and TRBJ1-6, reads NAGVMQNPRHLVRRRGQEARLRCSPMKGHSHVYWYRQLPEEGLKFMVYLQKENIIDESGMPKERFSAEFPKEGPSILRIQQVVRGDSAAYFCASSRVNIDSPLHFGNGTRLTVT.

With regard to this clonotype: One base separates it from a far larger clone, so it is likely a read error. This chain links TRBV20-1 with TRBJ2-7; D assignment may be TRBD1 or TRBD2 (5 bases each). Deletions cut 3 bases from V and 7 bases from J, with 22 bases between. The CDR3 runs to 15 residues. CDR1 is DFQATT and CDR2 is SNEGSKA in the germline V gene (reference sequence). The CDR3 nucleotides read TGCAGTGCTAGTGGGACCCAATACCCCTACAATGAGCAGTACTTC. Translated: CSASGTQYPYNEQYF.

As regards this clonotype: This may stem from a read error, because a much larger clone lies one nucleotide away. The rearrangement uses TRBV2 and TRBJ2-4; a possible D gene is TRBD2 (7 bases). The CDR3 is 13 amino acids. Per the germline V gene, CDR1 is SNHLY and CDR2 is FYNNEI. The CDR3 here is CASGRGAKSIQYF. DNA of the CDR3: TGTGCCAGCGGGAGGGGGGCCAAAAGCATTCAGTACTTC. Based on the CDR3 plus reference TRBV2 and TRBJ2-4, the full variable domain is EPEVTQTPSHQVTQMGQEVILRCVPISNHLYFYWYRQILGQKVEFLVSFYNNEISEKSEIFDDQFSVERPDGSNFTLKIRSTKLEDSAMYFCASGRGAKSIQYFGAGTRLSVL.

The V call is TRBV4-3, the J call TRBJ1-1, with TRBD1 matching 12 bases. The CDR3 spans 17 residues. CDR1 and CDR2 from the germline V gene are LGHNA and YSLEER. Losses at the gene ends were 0 bases for V and 5 bases for J; bases not matched to a gene: 7. CDR3 sequence: CASSQDPGQGASTEAFF. CDR3 nucleotides: TGCGCCAGCAGCCAAGATCCGGGACAGGGGGCAAGTACTGAAGCTTTCTTT.

At least ten counts were recorded for this clonotype. The chain has TRBV27 and TRBJ1-2, with 9 positions matching TRBD1. With V trimmed by 3 bases and J by 8 bases, 7 bases remained unmatched. In germline, CDR1 is MNHEY, CDR2 SMNVEV (reference sequence). CDR3 length: 14 residues. The CDR3, as DNA: TGTGCCAGCAGTTTTACAGGGGGCTCTGGAGGCTACACCTTC. This codes for CASSFTGGSGGYTF.

A few counts support this clonotype. The rearrangement uses TRBV11-2 and TRBJ2-1, with TRBD2 identical over 9 bases. The CDR3 has 14 residues. CDR1 SGHAT and CDR2 FQNNGV come from the germline V gene. The J segment lost 5 bases and the V segment lost 5 bases, leaving 4 bases of the junction unmatched. CDR3 nucleotides: TGTGCCAGCAGCAGGCTAGCGGGGAACAATGAGCAGTTCTTC. Amino acid sequence: CASSRLAGNNEQFF.

This clonotype was detected ten times or more. The J gene is TRBJ2-3, the V gene TRBV18, with 11 positions matching TRBD1. With 3 bases clipped from V and 0 bases from J, the junction kept 2 bases outside the gene matches. The CDR3 totals 16 residues. Per germline, CDR1 KGHSH and CDR2 LQKENI. CDR3 protein: CASSPDRGPSTDTQYF. CDR3 DNA sequence: TGTGCCAGCTCACCGGACAGGGGGCCTAGCACAGATACGCAGTATTTT. The full variable domain, its missing parts supplied by reference TRBV18 and TRBJ2-3, is NAGVMQNPRHLVRRRGQEARLRCSPMKGHSHVYWYRQLPEEGLKFMVYLQKENIIDESGMPKERFSAEFPKEGPSILRIQQVVRGDSAAYFCASSPDRGPSTDTQYFGPGTRLTVL.